The source of this TCR beta chain is a study of OX40 agonist ivuxolimab in advanced cancers. On the study more broadly: Aged about 23 to 80 with a mean of 60 years, they were 75% to 85% male. One hepatocellular carcinoma and a couple of cutaneous melanoma patients partially responded.

To note about this clone: Its target is not known.

Study results and caveats: Nonresponders included some who also had low normalized T-cell clonal expansion.

Germline values: CDR1 SQVTM, CDR2 ANQGSEA. CDR3 length: 12 residues. With 4 bases removed from V and 3 bases from J, the gap between germline ends came to 9 bases. Data came from immunoSEQ multiplex PCR; TCRdb stores just in-frame clones and leaves some out. The sample includes tens of thousands of clones, 85% to 90% of them seen just once. J is TRBJ1-2 and V is TRBV29-1, with no clear D. This sequence originates from an adult with an advanced solid tumor such as melanoma, head and neck, liver or kidney cancer. Sequencing used CD4+ or CD8+ T cells sorted from blood, obtained in a trial of the OX40 agonist ivuxolimab. The CDR3 region is CSVVDRDYGYTF. The CDR3 DNA sequence: TGCAGCGTTGTGGACCGGGACTATGGCTACACCTTC.